This T cell receptor (beta chain) originates from a study of T cell changes during pregnancy in multiple sclerosis. Some clones are missing from TCRdb's copy, which holds only in-frame ones; the method was immunoSEQ multiplex PCR. Of more than 15,000 clones listed, roughly 84% are singletons. In germline, CDR1 is KGHSH, CDR2 LQKENI. Trimming cost V 3 bases and J 5 bases, with 13 bases left between them. The length of the CDR3 is 14 residues. This chain links TRBV18 with TRBJ1-1; D unresolved. The clonotype comes from a female donor in good health, enrolled as a control in a pregnancy study. The sequencing used CD8+ T cells from peripheral blood mononuclear cells, collected in the third trimester of pregnancy. In nucleotides, the CDR3 is TGTGCCAGCTCACCCGTGACAAGTGAGACTGAAGCTTTCTTT. Amino acid sequence: CASSPVTSETEAFF.